This T cell receptor (beta chain) came from a study of T cell responses to AZD1222 COVID-19 vaccine. Overall study results and limits: Sampling that yielded the repertoires occurred only after the peak T cell response.

Sequencing used immunoSEQ multiplex PCR; TCRdb keeps in-frame clones, though not all of them. Of approximately 120,000 clones listed, roughly 93% were seen once; the top ten hold under 3.5%. As regards this clone: Its antigen is unidentified.

The starting material was peripheral blood, obtained on day 0 of AZD1222 vaccination. This receptor was taken from an adult in good health.

The CDR3 DNA is TGTGCCAGTAGTAGAGGGACAGGGACCGCGAACACTGAAGCTTTCTTT. Translation gives CASSRGTGTANTEAFF. The chain combines TRBV19 with TRBJ1-1, with 9 bases lining up with TRBD1. Germline-derived CDR1 and CDR2 are LNHDA and SQIVND (reference sequence). CDR3 length: 16 residues. V lost 4 bases to trimming and J lost 1 base; unmatched junction nucleotides: 7.